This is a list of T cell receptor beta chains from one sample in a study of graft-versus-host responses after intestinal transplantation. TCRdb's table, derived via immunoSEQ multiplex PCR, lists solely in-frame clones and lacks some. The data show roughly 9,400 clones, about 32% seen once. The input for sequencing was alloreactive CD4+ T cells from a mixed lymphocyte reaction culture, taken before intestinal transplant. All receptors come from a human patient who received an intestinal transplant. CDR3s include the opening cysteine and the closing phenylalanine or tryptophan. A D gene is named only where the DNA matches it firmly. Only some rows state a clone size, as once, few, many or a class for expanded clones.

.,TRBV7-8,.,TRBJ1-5,CASSWQVAGNQPQHF,TGTGCCAGCAGCTGGCAGGTGGCTGGGAATCAGCCCCAGCATTTT
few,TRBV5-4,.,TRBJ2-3,CASSQDYRTDTQYF,TGTGCCAGCAGCCAGGACTACCGCACAGATACGCAGTATTTT
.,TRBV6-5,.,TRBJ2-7,CASEEIGVTYEQYF,TGTGCCAGCGAGGAGATAGGGGTTACCTACGAGCAGTACTTC
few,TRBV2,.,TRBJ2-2,CASSGRGLGVIGELFF,TGTGCCAGCAGTGGGCGGGGCCTTGGTGTTATCGGGGAGCTGTTTTTT
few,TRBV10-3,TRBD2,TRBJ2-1,CAISESLGRGAYNEQFF,TGTGCCATCAGTGAGTCACTGGGGCGGGGGGCCTACAATGAGCAGTTCTTC
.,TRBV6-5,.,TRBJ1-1,CASGRELVSEAFF,TGTGCCAGCGGAAGGGAGTTGGTCTCTGAAGCTTTCTTT
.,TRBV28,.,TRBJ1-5,CASRTRQPGQPQHF,TGTGCCAGCAGGACCAGGCAACCAGGGCAGCCCCAGCATTTT
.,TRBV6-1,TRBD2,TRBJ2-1,CASRRILAIGNEQFF,TGTGCCAGCAGGAGGATACTAGCGATAGGCAATGAGCAGTTCTTC
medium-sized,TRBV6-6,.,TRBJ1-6,CASRVSGSPLHF,TGTGCCAGCAGAGTCTCAGGGTCACCCCTCCACTTT
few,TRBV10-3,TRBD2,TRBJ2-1,CAISDWRGLGEQFF,TGTGCCATCAGTGATTGGCGGGGGTTGGGGGAGCAGTTCTTC
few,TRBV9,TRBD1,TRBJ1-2,CASSPGTGTPLYGYTF,TGTGCCAGCAGCCCCGGGACAGGGACTCCCCTCTATGGCTACACCTTC
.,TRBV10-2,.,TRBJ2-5,CASSESNREETQYF,TGCGCCAGCAGTGAGTCGAATCGGGAAGAGACCCAGTACTTC
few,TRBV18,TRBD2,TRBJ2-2,CASSPSLAAPNTGELFF,TGTGCCAGCTCACCGTCCCTAGCGGCACCGAACACCGGGGAGCTGTTTTTT
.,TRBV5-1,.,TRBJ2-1,CASSLNERTYNEQFF,TGCGCCAGCAGCTTGAATGAAAGAACATACAATGAGCAGTTCTTC
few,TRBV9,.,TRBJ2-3,CASSVAWLPGDADTQYF,TGTGCCAGCAGCGTAGCTTGGCTACCGGGAGATGCAGATACGCAGTATTTT
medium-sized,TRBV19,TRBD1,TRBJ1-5,CASSGRQGLSNQPQHF,TGTGCCAGTAGTGGAAGACAGGGATTGAGCAATCAGCCCCAGCATTTT
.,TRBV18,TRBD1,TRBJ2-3,CASTRLTGVIDTQYF,TGTGCCAGCACCCGATTGACAGGGGTCATAGATACGCAGTATTTT
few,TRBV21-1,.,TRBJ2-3,CASSTRKGDREPDTQYF,TGTGCCAGCAGCACACGAAAGGGAGACAGGGAGCCAGATACGCAGTATTTT
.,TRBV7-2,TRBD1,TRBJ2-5,CASSLGDRPETQYF,TGTGCCAGCAGCTTAGGGGACAGGCCAGAGACCCAGTACTTC
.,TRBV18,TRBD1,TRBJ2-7,CASAGQGVYEQYF,TGTGCCAGCGCGGGACAGGGGGTCTACGAGCAGTACTTC
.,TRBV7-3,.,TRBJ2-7,CASPPGEQYF,TGTGCCAGCCCCCCAGGCGAGCAGTACTTC
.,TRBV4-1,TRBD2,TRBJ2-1,CASSLNPGLGGGGQFF,TGCGCCAGCAGCTTAAACCCGGGACTAGGGGGGGGCGGGCAGTTCTTC
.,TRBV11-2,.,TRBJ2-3,CASSSTVGVLGTDTQYF,TGTGCCAGCAGCTCAACCGTGGGCGTCTTGGGCACAGATACGCAGTATTTT
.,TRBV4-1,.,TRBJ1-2,CASSRGLAGRDYGYTF,TGCGCCAGCAGCCGGGGCCTCGCGGGGAGGGACTATGGCTACACCTTC
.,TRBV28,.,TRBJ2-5,CASSFLQGKETQYF,TGTGCCAGCAGTTTCCTACAGGGTAAAGAGACCCAGTACTTC
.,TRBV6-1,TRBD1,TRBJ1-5,CASSEQPGQWSNQPQHF,TGTGCCAGCAGTGAACAACCGGGACAGTGGAGCAATCAGCCCCAGCATTTT
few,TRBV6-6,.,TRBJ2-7,CASSLSSYEQYF,TGTGCCAGCAGCCTCAGCTCCTACGAGCAGTACTTC
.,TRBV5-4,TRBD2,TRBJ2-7,CASSFGLAGTYYEQYF,TGTGCCAGCAGCTTCGGACTAGCGGGGACTTATTACGAGCAGTACTTC
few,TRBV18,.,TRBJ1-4,CASSPRSNEKLFF,TGTGCCAGCTCACCCCGGAGTAATGAAAAACTGTTTTTT
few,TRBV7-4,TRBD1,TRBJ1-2,CASSFPVPSTGRYGYTF,TGTGCCAGCAGCTTCCCCGTCCCGTCGACAGGGAGGTATGGCTACACCTTC
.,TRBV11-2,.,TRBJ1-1,CASSLIGRIFTEAFF,TGTGCCAGCAGCTTAATAGGGAGAATTTTCACTGAAGCTTTCTTT
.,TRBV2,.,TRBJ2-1,CASSAEGGSYNEQFF,TGTGCCAGCAGTGCAGAGGGGGGGTCCTACAATGAGCAGTTCTTC
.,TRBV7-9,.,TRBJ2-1,CASSLVMGRYNEQFF,TGTGCCAGCAGCTTAGTTATGGGGAGATACAATGAGCAGTTCTTC
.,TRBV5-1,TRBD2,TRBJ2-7,CASSGFGLAGVEQYF,TGCGCCAGCAGCGGTTTCGGACTAGCGGGAGTCGAGCAGTACTTC
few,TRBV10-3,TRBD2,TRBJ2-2,CAISEFGLVTTGELFF,TGTGCCATCAGTGAGTTCGGACTAGTCACCACCGGGGAGCTGTTTTTT
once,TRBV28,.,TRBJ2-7,CASSFKGMVQYF,TGTGCCAGCAGTTTCAAGGGGATGGTGCAGTACTTC
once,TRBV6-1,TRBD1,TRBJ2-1,CASSRDRGFYNEQFF,TGTGCCAGCAGTCGGGACAGGGGCTTTTACAATGAGCAGTTCTTC
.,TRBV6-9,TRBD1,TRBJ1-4,CASRPTGVGEKLFF,TGTGCCAGCAGACCCACAGGGGTGGGTGAAAAACTGTTTTTT
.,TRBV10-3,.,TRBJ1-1,CAISESGGAPEAFF,TGTGCCATCAGTGAGTCGGGGGGGGCTCCTGAAGCTTTCTTT
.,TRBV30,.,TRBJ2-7,CAWSRGGTYEQYF,TGTGCCTGGAGTAGAGGAGGCACCTACGAGCAGTACTTC